Listed below are T cell receptor beta chains from one sample, sequenced in a study of T cell repertoires in cytomegalovirus infection. One entry per CDR3 protein, called by TCRdb with MiXCR from the reads. The table has about 740,000 distinct CDR3 sequences, 35% to 40% seen once. Specimen: PBMCs. These receptors were collected from a human donor in good health (CMV status not recorded). Some clones in this sample may be carry-over from other donors' samples. Both conserved end residues are part of each CDR3. The order of the fields is V gene, clone size, J gene, D gene, CDR3 protein, CDR3 DNA. A D gene is named only where the DNA matches it firmly. Where a row states a size, it is once, few, many or the class of an expanded clone; other rows omit it.

TRBV27	.	TRBJ2-7	TRBD2	CASSLWAAGGTYEQYF	TGTGCCAGCAGTTTATGGGCAGCGGGAGGGACCTACGAGCAGTACTTC
TRBV5-1	.	TRBJ1-4	TRBD1	CASSTGQAAEKLFF	TGCGCCAGCAGTACCGGACAGGCAGCTGAAAAACTGTTTTTT
TRBV7-9	few	TRBJ2-3	.	CASSSTRRGARDTQYF	TGTGCCAGCAGCTCCACAAGACGGGGGGCTAGAGATACGCAGTATTTT
TRBV7-8	few	TRBJ2-7	.	CASSQEGRGDEQYF	TGTGCCAGCAGCCAGGAGGGGCGAGGCGACGAGCAGTACTTC
TRBV7-2	many	TRBJ1-4	TRBD1	CASSRGRDRYEKLFF	TGTGCCAGCAGCCGGGGCCGGGACAGATATGAAAAACTGTTTTTT
TRBV24-1	few	TRBJ1-1	.	CATSGQRNTEAFF	TGTGCCACCAGTGGTCAGAGAAACACTGAAGCTTTCTTT
TRBV6-6	.	TRBJ1-1	TRBD1	CASGTDRDTEAFF	TGTGCCAGCGGAACCGACAGGGACACTGAAGCTTTCTTT
TRBV6-2/TRBV6-3	few	TRBJ2-7	TRBD2	CASSASGGAGFYEQYF	TGTGCCAGCTCGGCTAGCGGGGGGGCCGGGTTCTACGAGCAGTACTTC
TRBV28	few	TRBJ1-1	.	CASIAVGGGTEAFF	TGTGCCAGCATAGCGGTCGGAGGGGGCACTGAAGCTTTCTTT
TRBV10-3	.	TRBJ2-3	.	CAISISPGGTDTQYF	TGTGCCATCAGTATTAGCCCAGGGGGCACAGATACGCAGTATTTT
TRBV7-9	.	TRBJ2-3	.	CASMGDTQYF	TGTGCCAGCATGGGGGATACGCAGTATTTT
TRBV6-5	.	TRBJ2-7	.	CASSYGGVMNEQYF	TGTGCCAGCAGTTACGGCGGGGTTATGAACGAGCAGTACTTC
TRBV7-2	many	TRBJ2-7	.	CASSLARDHYEQYF	TGTGCCAGCAGCTTAGCCCGGGACCACTACGAGCAGTACTTC
TRBV7-8	many	TRBJ1-1	.	CASSLEPGPNTEAFF	TGTGCCAGCAGCTTAGAGCCGGGACCGAACACTGAAGCTTTCTTT
TRBV5-6	few	TRBJ2-5	.	CASSIKETQYF	TGTGCCAGCAGTATCAAAGAGACCCAGTACTTC
TRBV28	many	TRBJ1-5	.	CASSGDSNQPQHF	TGTGCCAGCTCAGGCGATAGCAATCAGCCCCAGCATTTT
TRBV2	.	TRBJ1-5	TRBD1	CASNGVQGNQPQHF	TGTGCCAGCAACGGGGTACAGGGGAATCAGCCCCAGCATTTT
TRBV7-2	many	TRBJ2-6	.	CASSSRGLEVGSNSGANVLTF	TGTGCCAGCAGCTCCCGAGGTCTCGAGGTTGGCAGTAACTCTGGGGCCAACGTCCTGACTTTC
TRBV10-3	few	TRBJ2-2	.	CATQRDAVTGELFF	TGTGCCACCCAACGGGACGCCGTCACCGGGGAGCTGTTTTTT
TRBV28	few	TRBJ2-7	.	CASSLTGRGSSYEQYF	TGTGCCAGCAGTTTAACCGGGAGAGGAAGCTCCTACGAGCAGTACTTC
TRBV7-9	few	TRBJ2-7	TRBD1	CASSKRQGDPYEQYF	TGTGCCAGCAGCAAAAGACAGGGGGACCCCTACGAGCAGTACTTC
TRBV19	few	TRBJ1-5	.	CASSISGRSNQPQHF	TGTGCCAGTAGTATTTCGGGGCGGAGCAATCAGCCCCAGCATTTT
TRBV6-6	.	TRBJ1-4	.	CASRVQTTNEKLFF	TGTGCCAGCAGGGTACAAACAACTAATGAAAAACTGTTTTTT
TRBV12-3/TRBV12-4	few	TRBJ2-2	.	CASSLGVEGELFF	TGTGCCAGCAGTTTAGGAGTTGAGGGGGAGCTGTTTTTT
TRBV7-3	many	TRBJ1-2	.	CASSPGGESGYGYTF	TGTGCCAGCAGCCCAGGCGGGGAATCTGGCTATGGCTACACCTTC
TRBV18	few	TRBJ2-3	TRBD1	CASSTGKADTQYF	TGTGCCAGCTCGACAGGGAAAGCAGATACGCAGTATTTT
TRBV7-9	.	TRBJ1-5	.	CASSQTKEGPQHF	TGTGCCAGCAGCCAAACAAAGGAAGGACCCCAGCATTTT
TRBV20-1	.	TRBJ2-1	.	CSARDRKGVDNEQFF	TGCAGTGCTAGAGATCGCAAGGGGGTCGACAATGAGCAGTTCTTC
TRBV12-3/TRBV12-4	few	TRBJ1-2	.	CASSLPGTTGGYTF	TGTGCCAGCAGCCTCCCCGGGACCACCGGGGGCTACACCTTC
TRBV20-1	.	TRBJ1-2	.	CSLIPKDISIYGYTF	TGCAGCCTAATCCCGAAGGATATTTCAATTTATGGCTACACCTTC
TRBV12-3/TRBV12-4	.	TRBJ1-2	TRBD1	CASTLLTGQSGYTF	TGTGCCAGCACCCTCTTGACAGGGCAATCTGGCTACACCTTC
TRBV27	.	TRBJ1-4	.	CASRGGGVGLFF	TGTGCCAGCAGAGGGGGGGGAGTGGGGCTGTTTTTT
TRBV7-8	many	TRBJ1-5	.	CASSLWTQQGGQPQHF	TGTGCCAGCAGCTTATGGACCCAACAGGGTGGTCAGCCCCAGCATTTT
TRBV6-1	many	TRBJ1-2	TRBD1	CASSETQGRHTTGGYYGYTF	TGTGCCAGCAGTGAAACCCAAGGCCGCCACACGACAGGGGGCTACTATGGCTACACCTTC
TRBV28	many	TRBJ2-2	TRBD1	CASSPRRGQAGELFF	TGTGCCAGCAGTCCGCGACGGGGACAGGCCGGGGAGCTGTTTTTT
TRBV6-8	.	TRBJ2-2	TRBD1	CASSYFGQGNTGELFF	TGTGCCAGCAGTTACTTCGGACAGGGAAACACCGGGGAGCTGTTTTTT
TRBV7-3	.	TRBJ2-2	.	CASSFTADRNTGELFF	TGTGCCAGCAGCTTTACAGCGGACCGGAACACCGGGGAGCTGTTTTTT
TRBV5-6	.	TRBJ1-2	.	CASSLAVAGYGYTF	TGTGCCAGCAGCTTGGCCGTGGCAGGCTATGGCTACACCTTC
TRBV30	.	TRBJ1-1	.	CAWSVLSVNTEAFF	TGTGCCTGGAGTGTACTATCTGTGAACACTGAAGCTTTCTTT
TRBV7-9	.	TRBJ1-2	.	CASSVSGVYGYTF	TGTGCCAGCAGCGTTAGTGGCGTCTATGGCTACACCTTC
TRBV2	.	TRBJ1-4	TRBD1	CASDRGHEKLFF	TGTGCCAGCGACAGGGGTCATGAAAAACTGTTTTTT
TRBV6-2/TRBV6-3	many	TRBJ1-5	TRBD1	CASSEQGASQPQHF	TGTGCCAGCAGCGAACAGGGGGCTAGTCAGCCCCAGCATTTT
TRBV6-2/TRBV6-3	few	TRBJ2-5	.	CASSNPHRDQETQYF	TGTGCCAGCAGTAACCCACACAGGGACCAAGAGACCCAGTACTTC
TRBV20-1	.	TRBJ2-1	TRBD2	CSASPLAGGHNEQFF	TGCAGTGCTAGTCCCCTAGCGGGGGGCCACAATGAGCAGTTCTTC
TRBV7-6	many	TRBJ2-5	.	CASSLAGGPYEETQYF	TGTGCCAGCAGCTTAGCCGGGGGGCCTTACGAAGAGACCCAGTACTTC
TRBV10-3	few	TRBJ1-2	.	CARKDRLGGYTF	TGTGCCAGAAAGGACAGACTAGGTGGCTACACCTTC
TRBV7-2	few	TRBJ1-2	.	CASSLRGDTNYGYTF	TGTGCCAGCAGCTTAAGGGGAGATACTAACTATGGCTACACCTTC
TRBV10-3	few	TRBJ2-3	.	CAISESAEASTDTQYF	TGTGCCATCAGTGAGTCGGCGGAGGCTAGCACAGATACGCAGTATTTT
TRBV7-2	.	TRBJ1-1	.	CASSPRNGGAGNTEAFF	TGTGCCAGCAGCCCACGCAACGGGGGCGCAGGGAACACTGAAGCTTTCTTT
TRBV28	.	TRBJ1-5	.	CASSLGQIRQPQHF	TGTGCCAGCAGTTTGGGGCAGATCCGGCAGCCCCAGCATTTT
TRBV10-3	few	TRBJ1-2	TRBD1	CAISVTGNYGYTF	TGTGCCATATCTGTGACAGGGAACTATGGCTACACCTTC
TRBV7-8	few	TRBJ2-2	.	CASSPDLLNTGELFF	TGTGCCAGCAGCCCAGACCTATTGAACACCGGGGAGCTGTTTTTT